This is a list of T cell receptor beta chains from one sample in a study of T cell repertoires in cytomegalovirus infection. MiXCR, applied by TCRdb to the reads, yields one record per CDR3 protein. The repertoire consists of 400,000 to 550,000 distinct CDR3 sequences, with 11% occurring once and the leading ten covering roughly a tenth. Material for sequencing was PBMCs. Receptor source: a human donor in good health (CMV status not recorded). Some clones in this sample may be carry-over from other donors' samples. Each CDR3 is given with its conserved first and last residue. Fields, in order: clone size, V gene, D gene, J gene, CDR3 protein, CDR3 DNA. D genes are given only for firm matches. For some rows the clone size is stated as once, few or many, or as a class when expanded; others skip it.

few,TRBV11-2,TRBD2,TRBJ2-2,CASSPLAGGQTGELFF,TGTGCCAGCAGCCCACTAGCGGGGGGGCAGACCGGGGAGCTGTTTTTT
few,TRBV20-1,NA,TRBJ2-5,CSARGGGNQETQYF,TGCAGTGCTAGAGGCGGGGGCAACCAAGAGACCCAGTACTTC
many,TRBV7-2,NA,TRBJ2-1,CASSWPPAGRTNEQFF,TGTGCCAGCAGCTGGCCCCCAGCAGGGAGGACGAATGAGCAGTTCTTC
many,TRBV5-4,NA,TRBJ2-5,CASSLAREYQETQYF,TGTGCCAGCAGCTTGGCGAGGGAGTACCAAGAGACCCAGTACTTC
NA,TRBV27,TRBD2,TRBJ2-3,CASSPMREGTDTQYF,TGTGCCAGCAGTCCCATGCGGGAGGGCACAGATACGCAGTATTTT
many,TRBV18,NA,TRBJ1-4,CASSPTAGPGANEKLFF,TGTGCCAGCTCACCCACCGCCGGACCGGGGGCTAATGAAAAACTGTTTTTT
NA,TRBV29-1,TRBD2,TRBJ2-7,CSAGAGGFPSYEQYF,TGCAGCGCCGGAGCGGGAGGCTTTCCCTCCTACGAGCAGTACTTC
many,TRBV6-5,NA,TRBJ2-1,CASTMRDGLNEQFF,TGTGCCAGCACCATGCGGGACGGTTTAAATGAGCAGTTCTTC
NA,TRBV27,TRBD1,TRBJ2-7,CASSNRGYDYEQYF,TGTGCCAGCAGTAACAGGGGATACGACTACGAGCAGTACTTC
many,TRBV12-3/TRBV12-4,NA,TRBJ2-3,CATSRVVEAQYF,TGTGCCACCTCCCGGGTGGTTGAGGCGCAGTATTTT
many,TRBV7-3,NA,TRBJ2-1,CASSLLRGNNEQFF,TGTGCCAGCAGCTTATTACGGGGGAACAATGAGCAGTTCTTC
many,TRBV5-6,TRBD1,TRBJ2-2,CASSLGTGRNTGELFF,TGTGCCAGCAGCTTGGGGACAGGGAGAAACACCGGGGAGCTGTTTTTT
NA,TRBV5-1,TRBD1,TRBJ2-2,CASSFSQGSSVYTGELFF,TGCGCCAGCAGCTTTTCACAGGGGAGTAGTGTTTACACCGGGGAGCTGTTTTTT
many,TRBV11-3,TRBD2,TRBJ2-3,CASSPIAGVETDTQYF,TGTGCCAGCAGCCCCATAGCGGGAGTTGAAACAGATACGCAGTATTTT
NA,TRBV24-1,NA,TRBJ1-5,CATSDPTVHQPQHF,TGTGCCACCAGTGATCCCACAGTTCATCAGCCCCAGCATTTT
NA,TRBV19,NA,TRBJ2-3,CASSPLGSTDTQYF,TGTGCCAGTAGTCCTTTAGGGAGCACAGATACGCAGTATTTT
many,TRBV4-2,NA,TRBJ2-1,CASSQRLDNEQFF,TGTGCCAGCAGCCAACGACTTGACAATGAGCAGTTCTTC
NA,TRBV19,TRBD1,TRBJ2-7,CAGSKGQGYEQYF,TGTGCCGGAAGCAAGGGACAGGGCTACGAGCAGTACTTC
many,TRBV12-3/TRBV12-4,NA,TRBJ1-5,CASTQMNQPQHF,TGTGCCAGCACCCAGATGAATCAGCCCCAGCATTTT
NA,TRBV19,TRBD2,TRBJ2-7,CASSWTSGRTNYEQYF,TGTGCCAGTAGTTGGACTAGCGGGAGGACTAACTACGAGCAGTACTTC
many,TRBV11-1,TRBD1,TRBJ2-7,CASTQSAWDRTYEQYF,TGTGCCAGCACCCAGAGCGCTTGGGACAGGACTTACGAGCAGTACTTC
NA,TRBV4-2,TRBD2,TRBJ2-2,CASRPIAGGPTGELFF,TGTGCCAGCAGACCTATAGCGGGAGGGCCCACCGGGGAGCTGTTTTTT
many,TRBV6-1,TRBD1,TRBJ1-1,CASGERDRGPNTEAFF,TGTGCCAGCGGGGAAAGGGACAGGGGGCCGAACACTGAAGCTTTCTTT
many,TRBV7-8,NA,TRBJ2-1,CASSSDPRESVNEQFF,TGTGCCAGCAGCTCAGACCCACGGGAGTCCGTCAATGAGCAGTTCTTC
NA,TRBV5-5,TRBD1,TRBJ1-5,CASSLEAQTGGNQPQHF,TGTGCCAGCAGCTTGGAGGCCCAGACAGGGGGCAATCAGCCCCAGCATTTT
many,TRBV11-2,NA,TRBJ1-1,CASSLQTSNTEAFF,TGTGCCAGCAGCCTACAGACGTCGAACACTGAAGCTTTCTTT
NA,TRBV6-5,NA,TRBJ2-2,CASSPGALDTGELFF,TGTGCCAGCAGTCCGGGAGCTCTAGACACCGGGGAGCTGTTTTTT
many,TRBV6-6,NA,TRBJ2-5,CASSYSKTGSVMAQYF,TGTGCCAGCAGTTACTCGAAGACCGGGTCAGTAATGGCCCAGTACTTC
few,TRBV29-1,NA,TRBJ1-1,CSVRRGNTEAFF,TGCAGCGTGCGTCGAGGGAACACTGAAGCTTTCTTT
few,TRBV7-9,NA,TRBJ1-2,CAIGVGGINYGYTF,TGTGCCATCGGAGTTGGGGGAATAAACTATGGCTACACCTTC
NA,TRBV20-1,NA,TRBJ2-2,CSARDRLAATGELFF,TGCAGTGCTAGAGATCGGCTAGCCGCTACCGGGGAGCTGTTTTTT
NA,TRBV25-1,TRBD1,TRBJ2-7,CASSGQGLPSGEQYF,TGTGCCAGCAGTGGACAGGGGCTACCCTCTGGGGAGCAGTACTTC
few,TRBV29-1,NA,TRBJ2-3,CSAGDRTDTQYF,TGCAGCGCAGGAGACCGCACAGATACGCAGTATTTT
many,TRBV14,NA,TRBJ1-1,CASSHYVNTEAFF,TGTGCCAGCAGCCATTACGTGAACACTGAAGCTTTCTTT
many,TRBV6-6,TRBD2,TRBJ2-1,CASTLLTSGNSYNEQFF,TGTGCCAGCACCCTCCTGACTAGCGGGAACTCCTACAATGAGCAGTTCTTC
few,TRBV2,NA,TRBJ1-5,CASSEGWGSNQPQHF,TGTGCCAGCAGTGAGGGGTGGGGGAGCAATCAGCCCCAGCATTTT
NA,TRBV7-2,TRBD1,TRBJ1-5,CASSSGQGLGNQPQHF,TGTGCCAGCAGTTCGGGACAGGGGCTAGGGAATCAGCCCCAGCATTTT
NA,TRBV3-1,NA,TRBJ2-1,CASSKGGGRVYEQFF,TGTGCCAGCAGCAAGGGGGGGGGACGCGTCTATGAGCAGTTCTTC
many,TRBV20-1,TRBD1,TRBJ1-1,CSARQGAKDTEAFF,TGCAGTGCCAGACAGGGGGCGAAAGACACTGAAGCTTTCTTT
NA,TRBV2,NA,TRBJ2-7,CASSGHSEQYF,TGTGCCAGCAGTGGACATTCCGAGCAGTACTTC
few,TRBV5-1,TRBD1,TRBJ1-2,CASSLEGQANYGYTF,TGCGCCAGCAGCTTGGAAGGACAGGCGAACTATGGCTACACCTTC
once,TRBV20-1,NA,TRBJ2-1,CSAAGGGNEQFF,TGCAGTGCTGCTGGGGGCGGGAATGAGCAGTTCTTC
many,TRBV7-9,TRBD1,TRBJ2-1,CASSLARVTGGNEQFF,TGTGCCAGCAGCTTAGCGCGGGTGACAGGGGGCAATGAGCAGTTCTTC
once,TRBV29-1,TRBD2,TRBJ2-3,CSVRPRLAGLDTQYF,TGCAGCGTGAGGCCCCGACTAGCGGGATTAGATACGCAGTATTTT
many,TRBV5-4,NA,TRBJ2-3,CASSLALARGTDTQYF,TGTGCCAGCAGCTTAGCCCTAGCGAGGGGCACAGATACGCAGTATTTT